Listed below are T cell receptor beta chains from one sample, sequenced in a study of beta chain features in type 1 diabetes. This table comes from immunoSEQ multiplex PCR, and its TCRdb copy is limited to in-frame clones, with some not included. The sample lists about 350,000 clones; about 20% were seen once. Sequenced material: naive CD4+ T cells from blood. Receptor source: a woman aged 18-35 years in good health. The CDR3 runs from the conserved cysteine through the conserved F or W. Fields, in order: J gene, D gene, V gene, clone size, CDR3 DNA, CDR3 protein. A D gene is named only where the DNA matches it firmly. The size entry is marked missing in some rows and otherwise reads once, few, many or a size class.

J gene: TRBJ1-4; D gene: TRBD1; V gene: TRBV9; clone size: .; CDR3 DNA: TGTGCCAGCAGCGTTTCGGGACAGGTGAATGAAAAACTGTTTTTT; CDR3 protein: CASSVSGQVNEKLFF
J gene: TRBJ1-2; D gene: TRBD1; V gene: TRBV9; clone size: few; CDR3 DNA: TGTGCCAGCAGCGTACAGCCGGACAGGGGCTATGGCTACACCTTC; CDR3 protein: CASSVQPDRGYGYTF
J gene: TRBJ2-5; D gene: .; V gene: TRBV7-9; clone size: .; CDR3 DNA: TGTGCCAGCAGCGCCTCATCTAGCGCAGAGACCCAGTACTTC; CDR3 protein: CASSASSSAETQYF
J gene: TRBJ1-2; D gene: .; V gene: TRBV5-4; clone size: .; CDR3 DNA: TGTGCCAGCAGCTTGCAGGGGCCCTATGGCTACACCTTC; CDR3 protein: CASSLQGPYGYTF
J gene: TRBJ2-7; D gene: TRBD1; V gene: TRBV29-1; clone size: .; CDR3 DNA: TGCAGCGTTTCGGGTCAGGGGGCCTACGAGCAGTACTTC; CDR3 protein: CSVSGQGAYEQYF
J gene: TRBJ1-2; D gene: TRBD1; V gene: TRBV5-1; clone size: few; CDR3 DNA: TGCGCCAGCAGCCAGGAGGGGGCTTCTGGCTACACCTTC; CDR3 protein: CASSQEGASGYTF
J gene: TRBJ2-7; D gene: TRBD2; V gene: TRBV25-1; clone size: few; CDR3 DNA: TGTGCCAGCTCGGTTGCGGGAGCCTACGAGCAGTACTTC; CDR3 protein: CASSVAGAYEQYF
J gene: TRBJ2-1; D gene: TRBD1; V gene: TRBV5-1; clone size: .; CDR3 DNA: TGCGCCAGCAGCTTGGCCCAGGGGGCCATCAATGAGCAGTTCTTC; CDR3 protein: CASSLAQGAINEQFF
J gene: TRBJ2-5; D gene: TRBD2; V gene: TRBV6-5; clone size: few; CDR3 DNA: TGTGCCAGCAAGGTGGGGGGGCAAGAGACCCAGTACTTC; CDR3 protein: CASKVGGQETQYF
J gene: TRBJ2-7; D gene: .; V gene: TRBV6-1; clone size: .; CDR3 DNA: TGTGCCAGCACGAGGGAACCGGCCAGCGAGCAGTACTTC; CDR3 protein: CASTREPASEQYF
J gene: TRBJ1-1; D gene: TRBD1; V gene: TRBV28; clone size: few; CDR3 DNA: TGTGCCAGCAGCCCGACAGGGTGGGAAGCTTTCTTT; CDR3 protein: CASSPTGWEAFF
J gene: TRBJ1-5; D gene: TRBD1; V gene: TRBV18; clone size: .; CDR3 DNA: TGTGCCAGCTCACCTGGGACAGGGGAGCAGCCCCAGCATTTT; CDR3 protein: CASSPGTGEQPQHF
J gene: TRBJ1-3; D gene: .; V gene: TRBV15; clone size: .; CDR3 DNA: TGTGCCACCAGCATCGAGACACCCACCTCTGGAAACACCATATATTTT; CDR3 protein: CATSIETPTSGNTIYF
J gene: TRBJ1-1; D gene: .; V gene: TRBV7-2; clone size: few; CDR3 DNA: TGTGCCAGCAGAATAACACAGAACACTGAAGCTTTCTTT; CDR3 protein: CASRITQNTEAFF
J gene: TRBJ2-7; D gene: .; V gene: TRBV19; clone size: .; CDR3 DNA: TGTGCCAGTAGTAGCGGGACAGTAAAATACGAGCAGTACTTC; CDR3 protein: CASSSGTVKYEQYF
J gene: TRBJ1-2; D gene: .; V gene: TRBV30; clone size: few; CDR3 DNA: TGTGCCTGGAACCAACAGGCCTCCGGTGGCTACACCTTC; CDR3 protein: CAWNQQASGGYTF
J gene: TRBJ1-2; D gene: .; V gene: TRBV19; clone size: few; CDR3 DNA: TGTGCCAGCTACCTGGGAGGGGATGGCTACACCTTC; CDR3 protein: CASYLGGDGYTF
J gene: TRBJ2-3; D gene: .; V gene: TRBV7-9; clone size: .; CDR3 DNA: TGTGCCAGCAGCCGTACTTACGCGGGAAGCACAGATACGCAGTATTTT; CDR3 protein: CASSRTYAGSTDTQYF
J gene: TRBJ2-1; D gene: .; V gene: TRBV5-1; clone size: .; CDR3 DNA: TGCGCCAGCAGCCTGAGTCGTCGGGAAGGCAATGAGCAGTTCTTC; CDR3 protein: CASSLSRREGNEQFF
J gene: TRBJ2-5; D gene: TRBD1; V gene: TRBV9; clone size: few; CDR3 DNA: TGTGCCAGCAGCGTAGCGGGACAGGGAGGAGAGACCCAGTACTTC; CDR3 protein: CASSVAGQGGETQYF
J gene: TRBJ1-5; D gene: .; V gene: TRBV30; clone size: .; CDR3 DNA: TGTGCCTGGAGTTTGAGGGGCAATCAGCCCCAGCATTTT; CDR3 protein: CAWSLRGNQPQHF
J gene: TRBJ1-1; D gene: .; V gene: TRBV7-2; clone size: .; CDR3 DNA: TGTGCCAGCAGCAGGAGGGTGAACACTGAAGCTTTCTTT; CDR3 protein: CASSRRVNTEAFF
J gene: TRBJ2-7; D gene: TRBD2; V gene: TRBV29-1; clone size: .; CDR3 DNA: TGCAGCGTGAGAGCCGGGACTAGAAGCTACGAGCAGTACTTC; CDR3 protein: CSVRAGTRSYEQYF
J gene: TRBJ2-1; D gene: .; V gene: TRBV7-8; clone size: .; CDR3 DNA: TGTGCCAGCAGCCCACAGGCTTCCCAACAGGCCTACAATGAGCAGTTCTTC; CDR3 protein: CASSPQASQQAYNEQFF
J gene: TRBJ2-1; D gene: TRBD1; V gene: TRBV5-4; clone size: .; CDR3 DNA: TGTGCCAGCAGCTTAGGGGGACAGGGCTTAGTATTCGATGAGCAGTTCTTC; CDR3 protein: CASSLGGQGLVFDEQFF
J gene: TRBJ2-3; D gene: .; V gene: TRBV21-1; clone size: few; CDR3 DNA: TGTGCCAGCAGGAAGCGGGGACCCACAGATACGCAGTATTTT; CDR3 protein: CASRKRGPTDTQYF
J gene: TRBJ2-1; D gene: TRBD2; V gene: TRBV9; clone size: few; CDR3 DNA: TGTGCCAGCAGCGTAGGGACTAGCGGGGTGAATGAGCAGTTCTTC; CDR3 protein: CASSVGTSGVNEQFF
J gene: TRBJ2-3; D gene: .; V gene: TRBV27; clone size: few; CDR3 DNA: TGTGCCAGCAGTCAGACAGGAAGTCATGATACGCAGTATTTT; CDR3 protein: CASSQTGSHDTQYF
J gene: TRBJ1-2; D gene: .; V gene: TRBV30; clone size: few; CDR3 DNA: TGTGCCTGGAGTGTGCGGGGCGGCTATGGCTACACCTTC; CDR3 protein: CAWSVRGGYGYTF
J gene: TRBJ1-5; D gene: .; V gene: TRBV30; clone size: .; CDR3 DNA: TGTGCCTGGAGTGGAGGGAGGGATCAGCCCCAGCATTTT; CDR3 protein: CAWSGGRDQPQHF